Presented here are 2 T cell receptor beta chains from one specimen sequenced in a study of cytomegalovirus exposure and HLA in healthy donors. Researchers ran the PCR with 60 Vbeta and 13 Jbeta primers. Sequenced by immunoSEQ multiplex PCR; TCRdb stores in-frame clones only, minus some. This sample has 100,000 to 140,000 clones, with under 85% found just once. The sample consisted of PBMCs. These receptors originate from a male donor in good health and CMV-seronegative.

V usage is TRBV6-5 and J usage is TRBJ2-7; possibly TRBD1 for D (6 bases). V lost 4 bases and J 2 bases, leaving 12 bases between the germline ends. The CDR3 consists of 14 residues. Germline lookup yields CDR1 MNHEY and CDR2 SVGAGI. CDR3 protein: CASSSPAGAYEQYF. The CDR3 DNA is TGTGCCAGCAGTTCACCGGCAGGGGCCTACGAGCAGTACTTC.

V is TRBV5-4 and J is TRBJ1-1; 8 bases line up with TRBD1. Unmatched junction bases numbered 4, after V lost 5 bases and J lost 1 base. Germline V gene lookup returns CDR1 SGHNT and CDR2 YYREEE (reference sequence). This CDR3 is built from 14 residues. The CDR3 DNA sequence: TGTGCCAGCAGGTACGACAGGGGGAACACTGAAGCTTTCTTT. Translating gives CASRYDRGNTEAFF.